Included here is one T cell receptor beta chain sequence, with context. What it binds is not known. This sample was taken from a study of neurological immune-mediated disorders. Study overall: Of the approximately 35 patients with multiple sclerosis, 31 had relapsing-remitting MS, whereas the remaining 3 had secondary progressive MS. Study-level findings and limits: HTLV-1-associated myelopathy led in TCR clonal expansion, while multiple sclerosis ranked lowest, below healthy controls.

PBMCs stored at -80 C, 2 million in total, were the source of the unsorted libraries. 5'RACE with 10-nucleotide random UMIs generated the cDNA. Each CDR3 protein gets one entry after TCRdb re-called the 5' RACE reads with MiXCR. The repertoire has tens of thousands of distinct CDR3 sequences, roughly 3.3% of them found once; the top ten carry around 2.7%. CDR1 and CDR2 (germline): SNHLY, FYNNEI. This CDR3 region has 15 residues. V was pared by 8 bases and J by 0 bases, with 17 bases between. Sequencing input: PBMCs. This sequence originates from a woman aged 45 to 65 with multiple sclerosis. The chain carries TRBV2 and TRBJ2-7, with TRBD1 as a possible D gene (6 bases). CDR3 sequence: CASRTGTKTSYEQYF. CDR3 in DNA: TGTGCCAGCCGTACAGGGACCAAAACCTCCTACGAGCAGTACTTC.